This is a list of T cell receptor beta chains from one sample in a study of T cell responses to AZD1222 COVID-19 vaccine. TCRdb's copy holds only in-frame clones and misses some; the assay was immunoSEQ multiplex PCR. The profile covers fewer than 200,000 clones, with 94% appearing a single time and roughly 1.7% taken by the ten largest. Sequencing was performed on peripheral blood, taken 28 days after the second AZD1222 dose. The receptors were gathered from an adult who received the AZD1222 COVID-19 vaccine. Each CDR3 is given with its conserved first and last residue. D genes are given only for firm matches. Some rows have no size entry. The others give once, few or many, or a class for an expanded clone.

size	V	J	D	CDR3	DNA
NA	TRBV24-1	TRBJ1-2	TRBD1	CATSDLPTGLGYTF	TGTGCCACCAGTGATTTGCCGACAGGGTTGGGCTACACCTTC
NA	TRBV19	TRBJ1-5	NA	CASSISTSGNQPQHF	TGTGCCAGTAGCATCTCAACGAGTGGAAATCAGCCCCAGCATTTT
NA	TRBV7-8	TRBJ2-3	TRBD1	CASSRPGQGDTQYF	TGTGCCAGCAGCCGACCGGGACAGGGAGATACGCAGTATTTT
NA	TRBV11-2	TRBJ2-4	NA	CASSLDLGTVAKNIQYF	TGTGCCAGCAGCTTAGATTTGGGCACGGTGGCCAAAAACATTCAGTACTTC
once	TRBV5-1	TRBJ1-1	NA	CASSPQFGGGGMNTEAFF	TGCGCCAGCAGCCCGCAATTCGGGGGGGGCGGCATGAACACTGAAGCTTTCTTT
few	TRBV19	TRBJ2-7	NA	CASSNPAEAGSSYEQYF	TGTGCCAGTAGTAACCCCGCTGAAGCCGGGTCCTCCTACGAGCAGTACTTC
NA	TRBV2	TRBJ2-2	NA	CASSEAEGGELFF	TGTGCCAGCAGTGAAGCCGAGGGCGGGGAGCTGTTTTTT
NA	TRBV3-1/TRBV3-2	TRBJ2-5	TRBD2	CASSRMRGFMLAGGSQETQYF	TGTGCCAGCAGCCGAATGAGAGGGTTCATGTTGGCGGGGGGGAGTCAAGAGACCCAGTACTTC
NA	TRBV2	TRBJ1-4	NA	CASRALNEKLFF	TGTGCCAGCAGGGCCCTTAATGAAAAACTGTTTTTT
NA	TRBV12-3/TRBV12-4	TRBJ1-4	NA	CASSSGRAHGF	TGTGCCAGCAGTTCAGGCAGGGCCCATGGTTTT
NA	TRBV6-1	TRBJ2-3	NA	CASSEMGTDTQYF	TGTGCCAGCAGTGAAATGGGGACAGATACGCAGTATTTT
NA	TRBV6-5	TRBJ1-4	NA	CASSYSWGATNEKLFF	TGTGCCAGCAGTTACTCGTGGGGCGCGACGAATGAAAAACTGTTTTTT
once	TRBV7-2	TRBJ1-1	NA	CASSFRSKNTEAFF	TGTGCCAGCAGCTTCCGTTCTAAGAACACTGAAGCTTTCTTT
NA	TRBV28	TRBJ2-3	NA	CASIRGTRPPDTQYF	TGTGCCAGCATAAGGGGTACTAGACCACCAGATACGCAGTATTTT
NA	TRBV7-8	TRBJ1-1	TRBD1	CASSGRDRDFSEAFF	TGTGCCAGCAGCGGCAGGGACAGGGATTTCTCTGAAGCTTTCTTT
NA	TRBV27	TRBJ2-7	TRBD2	CASSTREGDYEQYF	TGTGCCAGCAGTACCCGGGAGGGGGACTACGAGCAGTACTTC
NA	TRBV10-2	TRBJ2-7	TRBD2	CASRLAGSYEQYF	TGCGCCAGTAGACTAGCGGGATCCTACGAGCAGTACTTC
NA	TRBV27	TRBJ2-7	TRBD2	CASQSLLAGSYEQYF	TGTGCCAGCCAAAGCCTCCTAGCGGGGTCCTACGAGCAGTACTTC
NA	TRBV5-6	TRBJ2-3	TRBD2	CASSTEAGGATDTQYF	TGTGCCAGCAGCACTGAAGCGGGGGGGGCCACAGATACGCAGTATTTT
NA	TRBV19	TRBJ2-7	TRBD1	CASSTDRNYEQYF	TGTGCCAGTTCAACGGACAGGAACTACGAGCAGTACTTC
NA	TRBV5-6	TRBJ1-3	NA	CASSQRMVRGVSGNTIYF	TGTGCCAGCAGCCAAAGGATGGTGCGCGGCGTCTCTGGAAACACCATATATTTT
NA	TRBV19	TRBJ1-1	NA	CASTPRTENTEAFF	TGTGCCAGTACCCCAAGGACGGAGAACACTGAAGCTTTCTTT
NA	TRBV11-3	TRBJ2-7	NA	CASSIPESYEQYF	TGTGCCAGCAGCATTCCAGAATCCTACGAGCAGTACTTC